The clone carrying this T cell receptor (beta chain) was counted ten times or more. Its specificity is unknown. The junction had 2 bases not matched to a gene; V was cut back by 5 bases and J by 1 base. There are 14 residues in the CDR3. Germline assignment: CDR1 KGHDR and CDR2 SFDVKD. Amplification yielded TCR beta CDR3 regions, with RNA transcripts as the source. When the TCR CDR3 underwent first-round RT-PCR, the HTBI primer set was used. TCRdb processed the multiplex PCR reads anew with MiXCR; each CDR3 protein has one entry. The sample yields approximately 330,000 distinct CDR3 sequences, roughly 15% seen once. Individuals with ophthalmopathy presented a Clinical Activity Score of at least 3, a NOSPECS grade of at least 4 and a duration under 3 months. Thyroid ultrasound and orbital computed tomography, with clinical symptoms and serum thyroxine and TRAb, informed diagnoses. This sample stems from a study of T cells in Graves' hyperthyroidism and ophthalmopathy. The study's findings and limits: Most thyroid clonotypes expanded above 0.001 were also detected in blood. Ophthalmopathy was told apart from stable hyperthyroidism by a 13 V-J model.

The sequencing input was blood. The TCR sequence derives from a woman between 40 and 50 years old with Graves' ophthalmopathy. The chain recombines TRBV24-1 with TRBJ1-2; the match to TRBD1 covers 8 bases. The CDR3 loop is CATSGTGGNYGYTF. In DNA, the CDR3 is TGTGCCACCAGTGGCACAGGGGGTAACTATGGCTACACCTTC.